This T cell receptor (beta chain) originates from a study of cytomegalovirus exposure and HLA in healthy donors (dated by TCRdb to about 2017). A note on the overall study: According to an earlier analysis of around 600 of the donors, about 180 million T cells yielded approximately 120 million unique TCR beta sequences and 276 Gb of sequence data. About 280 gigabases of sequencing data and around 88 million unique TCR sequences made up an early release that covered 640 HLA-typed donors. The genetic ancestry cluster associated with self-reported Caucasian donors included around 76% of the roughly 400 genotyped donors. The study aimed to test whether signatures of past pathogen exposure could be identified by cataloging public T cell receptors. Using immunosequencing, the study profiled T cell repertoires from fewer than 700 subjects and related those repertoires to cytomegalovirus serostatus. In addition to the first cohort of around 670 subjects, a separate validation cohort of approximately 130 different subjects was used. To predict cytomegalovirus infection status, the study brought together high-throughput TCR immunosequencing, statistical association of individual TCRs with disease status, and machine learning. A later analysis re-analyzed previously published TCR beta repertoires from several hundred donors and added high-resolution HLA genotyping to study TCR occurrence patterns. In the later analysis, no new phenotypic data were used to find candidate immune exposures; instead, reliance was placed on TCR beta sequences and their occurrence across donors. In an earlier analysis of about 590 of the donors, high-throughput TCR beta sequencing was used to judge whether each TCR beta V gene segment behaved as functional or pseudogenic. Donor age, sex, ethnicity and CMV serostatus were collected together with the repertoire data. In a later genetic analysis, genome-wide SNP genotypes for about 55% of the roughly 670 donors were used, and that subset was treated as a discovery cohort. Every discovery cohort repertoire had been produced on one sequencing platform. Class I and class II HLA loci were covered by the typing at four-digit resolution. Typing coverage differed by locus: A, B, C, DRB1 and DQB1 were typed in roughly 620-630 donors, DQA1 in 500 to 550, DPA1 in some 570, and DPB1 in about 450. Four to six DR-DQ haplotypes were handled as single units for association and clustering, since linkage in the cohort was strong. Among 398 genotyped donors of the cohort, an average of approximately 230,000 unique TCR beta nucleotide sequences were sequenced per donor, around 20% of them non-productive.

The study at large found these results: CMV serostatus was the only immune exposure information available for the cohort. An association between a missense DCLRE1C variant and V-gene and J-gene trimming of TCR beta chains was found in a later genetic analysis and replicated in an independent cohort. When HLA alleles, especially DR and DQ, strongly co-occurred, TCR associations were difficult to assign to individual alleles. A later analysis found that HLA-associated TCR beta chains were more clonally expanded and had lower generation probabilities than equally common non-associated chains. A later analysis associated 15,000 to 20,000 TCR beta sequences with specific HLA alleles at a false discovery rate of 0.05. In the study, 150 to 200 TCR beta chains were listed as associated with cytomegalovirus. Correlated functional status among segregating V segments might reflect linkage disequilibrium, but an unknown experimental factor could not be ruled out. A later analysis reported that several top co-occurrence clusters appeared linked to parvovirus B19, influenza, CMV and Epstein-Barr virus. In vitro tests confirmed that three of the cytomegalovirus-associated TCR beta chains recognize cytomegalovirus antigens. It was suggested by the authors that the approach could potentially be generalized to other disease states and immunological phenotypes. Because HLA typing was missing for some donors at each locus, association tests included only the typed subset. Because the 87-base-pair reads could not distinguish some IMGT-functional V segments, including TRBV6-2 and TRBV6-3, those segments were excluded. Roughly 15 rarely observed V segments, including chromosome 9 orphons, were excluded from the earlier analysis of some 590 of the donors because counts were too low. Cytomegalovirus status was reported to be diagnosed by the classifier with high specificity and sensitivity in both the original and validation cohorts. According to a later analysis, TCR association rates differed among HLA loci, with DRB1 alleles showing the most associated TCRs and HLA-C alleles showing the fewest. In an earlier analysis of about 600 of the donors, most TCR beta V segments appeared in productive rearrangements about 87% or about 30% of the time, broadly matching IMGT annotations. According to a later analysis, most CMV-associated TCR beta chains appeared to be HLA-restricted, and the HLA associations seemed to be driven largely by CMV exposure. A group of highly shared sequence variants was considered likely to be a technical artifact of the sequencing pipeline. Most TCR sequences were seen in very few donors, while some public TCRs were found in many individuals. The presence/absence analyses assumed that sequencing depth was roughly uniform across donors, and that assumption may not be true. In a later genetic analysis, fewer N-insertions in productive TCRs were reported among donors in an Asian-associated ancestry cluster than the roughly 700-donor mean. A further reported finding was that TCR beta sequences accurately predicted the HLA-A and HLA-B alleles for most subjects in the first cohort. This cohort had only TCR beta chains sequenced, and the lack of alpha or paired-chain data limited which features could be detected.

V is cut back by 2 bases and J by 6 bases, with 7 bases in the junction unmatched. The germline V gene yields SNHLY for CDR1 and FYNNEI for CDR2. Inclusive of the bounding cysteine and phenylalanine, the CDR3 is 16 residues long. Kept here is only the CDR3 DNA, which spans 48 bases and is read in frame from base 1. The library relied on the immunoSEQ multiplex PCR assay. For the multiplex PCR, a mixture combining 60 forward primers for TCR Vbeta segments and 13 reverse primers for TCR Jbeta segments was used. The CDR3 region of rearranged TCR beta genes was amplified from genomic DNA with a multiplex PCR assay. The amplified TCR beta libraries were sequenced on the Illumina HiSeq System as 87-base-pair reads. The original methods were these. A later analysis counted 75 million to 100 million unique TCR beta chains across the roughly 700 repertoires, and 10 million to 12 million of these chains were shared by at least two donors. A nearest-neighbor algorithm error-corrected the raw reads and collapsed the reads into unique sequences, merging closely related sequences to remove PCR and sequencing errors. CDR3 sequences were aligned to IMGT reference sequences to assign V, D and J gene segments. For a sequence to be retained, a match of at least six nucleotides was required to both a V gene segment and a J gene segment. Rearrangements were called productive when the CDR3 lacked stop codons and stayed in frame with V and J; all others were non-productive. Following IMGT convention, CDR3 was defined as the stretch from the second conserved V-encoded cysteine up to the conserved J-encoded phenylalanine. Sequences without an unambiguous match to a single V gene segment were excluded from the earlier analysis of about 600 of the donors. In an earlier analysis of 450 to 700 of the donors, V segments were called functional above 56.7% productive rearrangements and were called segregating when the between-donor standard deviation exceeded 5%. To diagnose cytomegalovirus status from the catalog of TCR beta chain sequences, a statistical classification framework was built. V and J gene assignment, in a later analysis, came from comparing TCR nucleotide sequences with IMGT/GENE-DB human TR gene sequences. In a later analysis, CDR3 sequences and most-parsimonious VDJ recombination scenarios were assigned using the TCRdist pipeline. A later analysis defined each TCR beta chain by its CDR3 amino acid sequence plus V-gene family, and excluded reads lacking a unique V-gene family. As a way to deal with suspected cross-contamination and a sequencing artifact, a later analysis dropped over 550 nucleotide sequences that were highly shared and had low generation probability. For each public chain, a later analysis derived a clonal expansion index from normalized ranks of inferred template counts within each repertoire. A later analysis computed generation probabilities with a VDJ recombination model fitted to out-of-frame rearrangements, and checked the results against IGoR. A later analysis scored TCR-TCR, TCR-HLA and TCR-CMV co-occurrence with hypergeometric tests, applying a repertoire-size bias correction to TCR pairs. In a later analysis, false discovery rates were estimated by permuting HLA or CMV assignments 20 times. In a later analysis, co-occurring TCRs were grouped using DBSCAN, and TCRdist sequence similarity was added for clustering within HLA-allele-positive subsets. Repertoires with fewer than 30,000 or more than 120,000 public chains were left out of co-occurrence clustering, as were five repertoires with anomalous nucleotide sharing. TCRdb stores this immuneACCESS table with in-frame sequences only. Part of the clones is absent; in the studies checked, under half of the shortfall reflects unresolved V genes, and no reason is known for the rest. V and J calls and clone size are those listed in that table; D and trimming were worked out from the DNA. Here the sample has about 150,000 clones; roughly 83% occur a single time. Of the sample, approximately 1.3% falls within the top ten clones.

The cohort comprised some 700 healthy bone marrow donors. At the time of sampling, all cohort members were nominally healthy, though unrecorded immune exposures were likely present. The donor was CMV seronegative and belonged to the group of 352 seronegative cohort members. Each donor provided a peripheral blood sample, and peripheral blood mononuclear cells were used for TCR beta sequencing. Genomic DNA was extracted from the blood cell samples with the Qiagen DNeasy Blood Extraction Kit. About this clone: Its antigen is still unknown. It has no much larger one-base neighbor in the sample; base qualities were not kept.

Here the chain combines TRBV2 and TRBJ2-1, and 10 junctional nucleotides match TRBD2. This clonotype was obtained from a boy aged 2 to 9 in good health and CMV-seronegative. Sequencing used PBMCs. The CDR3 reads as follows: CASSEWSGGAGNEQFF. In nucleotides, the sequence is TGTGCCAGCAGTGAATGGAGCGGGGGGGCCGGCAATGAGCAGTTCTTC.